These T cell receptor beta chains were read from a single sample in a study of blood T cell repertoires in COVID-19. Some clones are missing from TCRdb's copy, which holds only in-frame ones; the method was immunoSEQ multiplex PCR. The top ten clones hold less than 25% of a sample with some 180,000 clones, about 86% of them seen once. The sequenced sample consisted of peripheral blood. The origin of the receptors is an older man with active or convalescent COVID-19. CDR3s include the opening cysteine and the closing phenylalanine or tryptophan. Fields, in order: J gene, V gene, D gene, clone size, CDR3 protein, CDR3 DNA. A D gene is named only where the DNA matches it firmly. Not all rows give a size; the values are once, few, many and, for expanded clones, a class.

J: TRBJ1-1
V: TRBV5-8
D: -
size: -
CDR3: CASSLSEDHTEAFF
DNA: TGTGCCAGCAGCTTGAGCGAAGACCACACTGAAGCTTTCTTT

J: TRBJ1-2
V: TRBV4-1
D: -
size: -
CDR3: CASSQVSTPKNGYTF
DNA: TGCGCCAGCAGCCAAGTTTCCACACCGAAGAATGGCTACACCTTC

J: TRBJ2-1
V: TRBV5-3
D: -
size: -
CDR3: CARSGGPSPYNEQFF
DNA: TGTGCCAGAAGCGGCGGCCCTAGCCCCTACAATGAGCAGTTCTTC

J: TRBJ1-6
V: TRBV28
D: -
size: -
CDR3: CASSSATGSNSPLHF
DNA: TGTGCCAGCAGCTCGGCGACAGGCTCTAATTCACCCCTCCACTTT

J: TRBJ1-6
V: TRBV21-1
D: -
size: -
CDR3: CASTRTAESSYNSPLHF
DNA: TGTGCCAGCACAAGGACAGCCGAGAGCTCCTATAATTCACCCCTCCACTTT

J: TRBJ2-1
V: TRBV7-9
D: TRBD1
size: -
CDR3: CASRPRQGAKNEQFF
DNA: TGTGCCAGCAGACCTCGGCAGGGGGCGAAAAATGAGCAGTTCTTC

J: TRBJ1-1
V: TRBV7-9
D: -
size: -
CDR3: CASSLSGGYTEAFF
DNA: TGTGCCAGCAGCTTATCGGGGGGTTATACTGAAGCTTTCTTT

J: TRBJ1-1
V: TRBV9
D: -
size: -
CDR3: CASSVVRGRNTEAFF
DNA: TGTGCCAGCAGCGTCGTGCGCGGCCGCAACACTGAAGCTTTCTTT

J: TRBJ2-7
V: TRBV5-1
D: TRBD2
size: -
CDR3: CASGSGGSPYEQYF
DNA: TGCGCCAGTGGCTCCGGGGGGTCGCCCTACGAGCAGTACTTC

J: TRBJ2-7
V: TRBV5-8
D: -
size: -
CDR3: CASSLSGTYEQYF
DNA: TGTGCCAGCAGCTTGTCAGGGACCTACGAGCAGTACTTC

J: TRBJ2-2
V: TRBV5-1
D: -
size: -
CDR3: CASSLTAAGELFF
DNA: TGCGCCAGCAGCTTGACAGCGGCCGGGGAGCTGTTTTTT

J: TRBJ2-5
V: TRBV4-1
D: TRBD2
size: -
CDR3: CASSIWSGGAEETQYF
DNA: TGCGCCAGCAGCATTTGGAGCGGGGGGGCGGAAGAGACCCAGTACTTC

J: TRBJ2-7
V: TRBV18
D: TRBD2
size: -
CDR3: CASSPPSSGAYEQYF
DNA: TGTGCCAGCTCACCGCCTTCTAGCGGGGCCTACGAGCAGTACTTC

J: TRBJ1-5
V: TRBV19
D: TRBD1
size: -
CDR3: CASRQGANSNQPQHF
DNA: TGTGCCAGCCGACAGGGGGCTAATAGCAATCAGCCCCAGCATTTT

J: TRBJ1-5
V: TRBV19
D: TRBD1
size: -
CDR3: CASTDRLFDKPQHF
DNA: TGTGCCAGCACGGACAGGTTGTTCGACAAGCCCCAGCATTTT

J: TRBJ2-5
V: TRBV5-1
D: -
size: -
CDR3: CASSLGRAVETQYF
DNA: TGCGCCAGCAGCTTGGGCAGGGCGGTGGAGACCCAGTACTTC

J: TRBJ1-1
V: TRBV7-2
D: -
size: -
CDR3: CASSFPPRGTEAFF
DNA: TGTGCCAGCAGCTTCCCACCCAGGGGCACTGAAGCTTTCTTT

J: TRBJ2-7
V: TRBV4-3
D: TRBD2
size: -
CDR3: CASSPGLAGIYEQYF
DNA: TGCGCCAGCAGCCCTGGACTAGCGGGGATCTACGAGCAGTACTTC

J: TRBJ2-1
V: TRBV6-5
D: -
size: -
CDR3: CASSYSGSGSYNEQFF
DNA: TGTGCCAGCAGTTACTCAGGTAGCGGCTCCTACAATGAGCAGTTCTTC

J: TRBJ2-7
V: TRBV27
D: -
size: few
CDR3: CASGRVGSYEQYF
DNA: TGTGCCAGCGGGCGCGTGGGCTCCTACGAGCAGTACTTC

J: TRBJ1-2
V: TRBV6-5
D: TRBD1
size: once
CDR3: CASSYSGTGDYGYTF
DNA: TGTGCCAGCAGTTACTCGGGGACAGGGGACTATGGCTACACCTTC

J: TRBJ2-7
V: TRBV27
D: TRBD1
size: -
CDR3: CASSSDRDRNYEQYF
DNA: TGTGCCAGCAGTAGCGACCGGGACAGGAACTACGAGCAGTACTTC

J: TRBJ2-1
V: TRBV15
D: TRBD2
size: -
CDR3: CATSRGAGATYNEQFF
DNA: TGTGCCACCAGTCGAGGAGCGGGAGCAACCTACAATGAGCAGTTCTTC

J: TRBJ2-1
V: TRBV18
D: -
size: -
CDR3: CASSPRGGKPYNEQFF
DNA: TGTGCCAGCTCACCAAGGGGCGGGAAACCCTACAATGAGCAGTTCTTC

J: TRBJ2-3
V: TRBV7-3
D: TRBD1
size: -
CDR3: CASSLWTGTDTQYF
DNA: TGTGCCAGCAGCCTTTGGACAGGAACAGATACGCAGTATTTT

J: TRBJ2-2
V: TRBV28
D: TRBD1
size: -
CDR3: CASRDLGDRLNTGELFF
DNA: TGTGCCAGCAGGGACCTCGGGGACAGGCTGAACACCGGGGAGCTGTTTTTT

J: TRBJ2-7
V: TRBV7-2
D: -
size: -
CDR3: CASSPELVSYEQYF
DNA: TGTGCCAGCAGCCCCGAACTAGTTTCCTACGAGCAGTACTTC

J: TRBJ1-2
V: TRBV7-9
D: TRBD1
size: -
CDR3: CASSLVGGQGRNYGYTF
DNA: TGTGCCAGCAGCTTAGTAGGGGGACAGGGGAGAAACTATGGCTACACCTTC

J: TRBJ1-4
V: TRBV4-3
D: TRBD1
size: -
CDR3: CASSPGQARGEKLFF
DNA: TGCGCCAGCAGCCCCGGACAGGCCCGCGGGGAAAAACTGTTTTTT

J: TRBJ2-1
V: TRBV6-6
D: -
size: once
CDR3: CASSYSRDNNEQFF
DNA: TGTGCCAGCAGTTACTCAAGGGACAACAATGAGCAGTTCTTC

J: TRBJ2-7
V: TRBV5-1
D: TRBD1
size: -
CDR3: CASSPDRFPYEQYF
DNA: TGCGCCAGCAGCCCGGACAGGTTCCCCTACGAGCAGTACTTC

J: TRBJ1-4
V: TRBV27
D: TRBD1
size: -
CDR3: CASSLQGFNEKLFF
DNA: TGTGCCAGCAGTCTACAGGGGTTTAATGAAAAACTGTTTTTT

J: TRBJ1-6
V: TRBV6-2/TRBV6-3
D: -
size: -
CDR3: CASSLQGIGRSPLHF
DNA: TGTGCCAGCAGCTTACAGGGTATTGGTCGGTCACCCCTCCACTTT

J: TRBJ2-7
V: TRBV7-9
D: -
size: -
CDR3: CASSLAGSPTYEQYF
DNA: TGTGCCAGCAGCTTAGCCGGTTCACCTACCTACGAGCAGTACTTC

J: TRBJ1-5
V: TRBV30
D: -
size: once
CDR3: CAWSVRSGDQPQHF
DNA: TGTGCCTGGAGTGTACGCTCAGGGGATCAGCCCCAGCATTTT

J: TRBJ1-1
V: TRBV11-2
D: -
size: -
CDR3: CASSRDRNTEAFF
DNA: TGTGCCAGCAGCCGAGACAGGAACACTGAAGCTTTCTTT

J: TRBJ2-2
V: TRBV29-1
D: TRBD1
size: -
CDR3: CSASKVWTGDPGELFF
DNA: TGCAGCGCCTCGAAGGTGTGGACAGGGGATCCCGGGGAGCTGTTTTTT

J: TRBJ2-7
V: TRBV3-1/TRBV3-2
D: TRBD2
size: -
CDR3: CASSPGLKFYEQYF
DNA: TGTGCCAGCAGCCCGGGACTAAAGTTTTACGAGCAGTACTTC

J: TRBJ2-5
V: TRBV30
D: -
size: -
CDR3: CAWTRDKTQYF
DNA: TGTGCCTGGACTAGAGATAAGACCCAGTACTTC

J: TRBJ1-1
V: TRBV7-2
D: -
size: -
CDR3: CASSLVPDSLNTEAFF
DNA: TGTGCCAGCAGCTTAGTCCCCGACAGCCTGAACACTGAAGCTTTCTTT